This passage covers 11 T cell receptor beta chains from one sample sequenced in a study of blood T cells in healthy people across ages. For the second PCR, which ran for 7 to 11 cycles, a sample-barcoded 5' primer and a J-beta primer mix were used. Using its own MiXCR run on the 5' RACE reads, TCRdb lists one record per CDR3 protein. The data contain approximately 1,000,000 distinct CDR3 sequences, 35% to 40% of them singletons. The specimen was blood. The receptors were gathered from a man in his late teens or twenties in good health.

The chain is built from TRBV29-1 and TRBJ2-5; perhaps TRBD2 as D (5 bases). The J call may be in error: the DNA end matches TRBJ2-7 better. The CDR3 is made up of 11 amino acids. The germline V gene encodes CDR1 SQVTM and CDR2 ANQGSEA. CDR3 loop: CSVGENYEQYF. CDR3 DNA: TGCAGCGTCGGGGAAAACTACGAGCAGTACTTC.

This chain joins TRBV19 and TRBJ2-1; D uncertain. Germline V gene sequence: CDR1 LNHDA, CDR2 SQIVND (reference sequence). The V and J ends lost 1 base and 5 bases respectively, with 6 bases between them. CDR3 length: 13 amino acids. CDR3 bases: TGTGCCAGTAGTATAGGACACAACAATGAGCAGTTCTTC. Translation: CASSIGHNNEQFF.

V gene TRBV20-1 combines with J gene TRBJ1-1; D gene unclear. CDR1 and CDR2 from the germline V gene are DFQATT and SNEGSKA (reference sequence). V was pared by 6 bases and J by 3 bases, with 17 bases between. CDR3 length: 14 residues. CDR3 in DNA: TGCAGTGCCCCTACGGGTGCATGGGACACTGAAGCTTTCTTT. Protein product: CSAPTGAWDTEAFF.

The V call is TRBV30, the J call TRBJ1-1; D is uncertain. Germline CDR1 reads GTSNPN; CDR2 reads SVGIG (reference sequence). The germline V and J ends were trimmed by 2 bases and 1 base, with 8 bases remaining between them. The CDR3 spans 13 residues. CDR3 residues: CAWSSQENTEAFF. For the CDR3, the DNA is TGTGCCTGGAGTTCCCAGGAGAACACTGAAGCTTTCTTT. Filled out from reference TRBV30 and TRBJ1-1, the complete variable domain reads SQTIHQWPATLVQPVGSPLSLECTVEGTSNPNLYWYRQAAGRGLQLLFYSVGIGQISSEVPQNLSASRPQDRQFILSSKKLLLSDSGFYLCAWSSQENTEAFFGQGTRLTVV.

Concerning this clonotype itself: Its ends do not fully match the called genes, so a read error is possible. The genes are TRBV7-2 and TRBJ1-4; 8 bases match TRBD1. The CDR3 totals 16 residues. CDR1 and CDR2 from the germline V gene are SGHTA and FQGNSA. CDR3 in amino acids: CAGSQDGTGKNEKLFF. CDR3 DNA: TGTGCCGGCAGTCAGGATGGGACAGGAAAAAATGAAAAACTGTTTTTT.

The sample holds many counts of this clonotype. V is TRBV29-1 and J is TRBJ2-1, with 12 bases that match TRBD2. The CDR3 sequence is 15 residues long. Germline values: CDR1 SQVTM, CDR2 ANQGSEA. V trimming: 6 bases; J trimming: 4 bases; junction bases outside the gene matches: 7. The CDR3 coding sequence is TGCAGCGTCGAGACTAGCGGGGGTCAGTACAATGAGCAGTTCTTC. Translation gives CSVETSGGQYNEQFF.

The gene calls are TRBV18 and TRBJ1-5; D call uncertain. Trimming shortened V by 2 bases and J by 2 bases, and 13 bases separated the two germline ends. The CDR3 has 16 residues. The V gene's germline CDR1 is KGHSH and CDR2 LQKENI. The CDR3 loop is CASSPSGTTGNQPQHF. For the CDR3, the DNA is TGTGCCAGCTCACCAAGTGGTACCACGGGCAATCAGCCCCAGCATTTT. The entire variable domain, with the rest obtained from reference TRBV18 and TRBJ1-5, is as follows: NAGVMQNPRHLVRRRGQEARLRCSPMKGHSHVYWYRQLPEEGLKFMVYLQKENIIDESGMPKERFSAEFPKEGPSILRIQQVVRGDSAAYFCASSPSGTTGNQPQHFGDGTRLSIL.

A few counts support this clonotype. The V and J genes are TRBV7-2 and TRBJ2-3, with 13 bases matching TRBD2. The length of the CDR3 is 15 residues. Germline loops: CDR1 SGHTA, CDR2 FQGNSA. J was trimmed by 8 bases and V by 1 base; bases with no gene match: 3. The CDR3 region is CASSLELAGGGTQYF. CDR3 in DNA: TGTGCCAGCAGCTTAGAACTAGCGGGAGGGGGTACGCAGTATTTT.

The chain has TRBV10-3 and TRBJ1-2; D is possibly TRBD1 (6 bases). V was trimmed by 7 bases and J by 3 bases, leaving 21 bases between them. CDR1 and CDR2 (germline): ENHRY, SYGVKD. The CDR3 runs 16 residues. The CDR3 spells CAIMQDTGIWDYGYTF. DNA of the CDR3: TGTGCCATCATGCAAGACACAGGGATCTGGGACTATGGCTACACCTTC.

This clonotype has more than one count but fewer than ten. V gene TRBV3-1 combines with J gene TRBJ1-4, with TRBD1 as a possible D gene (5 bases). CDR1 and CDR2 from the germline V gene are LGHDT and YNNKEL (reference sequence). There are 16 residues in the CDR3. V gave up 0 bases and J gave up 3 bases, with 11 bases separating them. The CDR3 coding sequence is TGTGCCAGCAGCCAAGACCGATTGGGACCTAATGAAAAACTGTTTTTT. It yields the protein CASSQDRLGPNEKLFF.

This chain links TRBV27 with TRBJ2-1; D possibly uses TRBD1 or TRBD2 (5 bases each). The V end was cut by 6 bases, the J end by 3 bases, with 12 bases between. Germline-derived CDR1 and CDR2 are MNHEY and SMNVEV (reference sequence). This CDR3 has 14 amino acids. DNA for the CDR3: TGTGCCAGCAGGACCGGGACGTGCTACAATGAGCAGTTCTTC. Translating it yields CASRTGTCYNEQFF.